One sample yielded the 18 T cell receptor beta chains listed below, sequenced in a study of cytomegalovirus exposure and HLA in healthy donors. Both 60 Vbeta primers and 13 Jbeta primers went into the PCR. Only in-frame clones appear in the TCRdb table, and some are missing; sequencing was by immunoSEQ multiplex PCR. Of about 160,000 clones detected, around four fifths appear once; the ten largest clones hold more than 0.9%. The sequenced material came from PBMCs. The source of these receptors is a girl aged 2-15 years in good health and CMV-seropositive.

The V gene is TRBV9, the J gene TRBJ2-1; 7 bases line up with TRBD2. The CDR3 contains 15 residues. Germline-derived CDR1 and CDR2 are SGDLS and YYNGEE. Trimming at V came to 0 bases and at J to 6 bases, leaving 6 bases not matched to a gene. The CDR3 here is CASSVATGTTNEQFF. The CDR3 nucleotides are TGTGCCAGCAGCGTAGCTACCGGGACTACCAATGAGCAGTTCTTC.

The V gene is TRBV5-1, the J gene TRBJ2-7, with a tentative D call TRBD1 (6 bases). The CDR3 is 13 residues long. V was pared by 6 bases and J by 6 bases, with 16 bases between. The germline V gene has CDR1 SGHRS and CDR2 YFSETQ. The chain's CDR3 is CASNGQPSGEQYF. DNA of the CDR3: TGCGCCAGCAACGGACAGCCTTCGGGCGAGCAGTACTTC.

V is TRBV6-6 and J is TRBJ1-1; no clear D gene. The germline CDR1 and CDR2 sequences are MNHNY and SVGAGI (reference sequence). V was clipped by 6 bases and J by 1 base, with 9 bases between them. The CDR3 has 13 amino acids. This CDR3 reads CASRATPNTEAFF. CDR3 sequence (DNA): TGTGCCAGCAGGGCAACACCGAACACTGAAGCTTTCTTT.

The chain is built from TRBV27 and TRBJ2-7, with D tentatively TRBD2 (5 bases). V lost 1 base and J 0 bases, leaving 13 bases between the germline ends. Germline values: CDR1 MNHEY, CDR2 SMNVEV (reference sequence). The CDR3 totals 16 residues. CDR3 residues: CASSLFPTGSSYEQYF. DNA for the CDR3: TGTGCCAGCAGTTTATTCCCCACGGGGAGCTCCTACGAGCAGTACTTC.

This chain uses TRBV19 with TRBJ2-5; TRBD1 might be the D (6 bases). V gave up 3 bases and J gave up 5 bases, with 13 bases separating them. Germline V gene lookup returns CDR1 LNHDA and CDR2 SQIVND (reference sequence). The CDR3 totals 14 residues. The CDR3 region has the DNA TGTGCCAGTAGTATCTGGGGGCAACGGGAGACCCAGTACTTC. Translation: CASSIWGQRETQYF.

This rearrangement joins TRBV5-8 to TRBJ2-1, with TRBD1 as a possible D gene (6 bases). V lost 4 bases, J lost 0 bases, and 20 bases lay in between. Germline CDR1 and CDR2: SGHTS and YDEGEE. The CDR3 totals 18 residues. The CDR3 region has the DNA TGTGCCAGCAGCCCAACAGGGATTTACGCGGACTCCTACAATGAGCAGTTCTTC. Its protein is CASSPTGIYADSYNEQFF.

V gene TRBV28 combines with J gene TRBJ2-3; D is undetermined. Trimming removed 2 bases at V and 0 bases at J, with 3 bases between. Germline V gene sequence: CDR1 MDHEN, CDR2 SYDVKM. The CDR3 is made up of 13 amino acids. CDR3 sequence reads: CASSLLSTDTQYF. The CDR3 nucleotides read TGTGCCAGCAGTTTACTTAGCACAGATACGCAGTATTTT.

The chain is built from TRBV30 and TRBJ1-1; TRBD1 is a possible D gene (6 bases). This CDR3 region has 13 residues. Germline V gene data show CDR1 as GTSNPN and CDR2 as SVGIG (reference sequence). V was pared by 8 bases and J by 3 bases, with 16 bases between. The CDR3 nucleotides read TGTGCCCGTAAGGACAGCTCTCACACTGAAGCTTTCTTT. It yields the protein CARKDSSHTEAFF.

The V call is TRBV27, the J call TRBJ2-1; TRBD2 is a possible D gene (6 bases). CDR1 is MNHEY and CDR2 is SMNVEV in the germline V gene (reference sequence). Trimming removed 7 bases from V and 8 bases from J, with 18 bases in between. The CDR3 length is 14 residues. Here the CDR3 DNA reads TGTGCCAGCAAAGAGGCGGGGACGTCCTATGAGCAGTTCTTC. It is translated as CASKEAGTSYEQFF.

This clone was detected once. The gene calls are TRBV6-6 and TRBJ1-1; a weak D match, TRBD1 (6 bases). CDR1 and CDR2 (germline): MNHNY, SVGAGI (reference sequence). Trimming stripped 0 bases from V and 7 bases from J, with 12 bases between. There are 14 residues in the CDR3. In nucleotides, the CDR3 is TGTGCCAGCAGTTACTCGACAGGACACCATGAAGCTTTCTTT. Its protein is CASSYSTGHHEAFF.

The chain has TRBV6-5 and TRBJ1-1; D call uncertain. The germline V gene encodes CDR1 MNHEY and CDR2 SVGAGI. The CDR3 totals 16 residues. Trimming cost V 2 bases and J 2 bases, with 15 bases left between them. Here the CDR3 DNA reads TGTGCCAGCAGTTACGATTCGGTTCGTACTAACACTGAAGCTTTCTTT. This codes for CASSYDSVRTNTEAFF.

This clone has only one observation. The genes are TRBV5-1 and TRBJ2-3; no firm D call. V was shortened by 3 bases and J by 3 bases, with 14 bases between the two germline ends. The V gene's germline CDR1 is SGHRS and CDR2 YFSETQ. The CDR3 spans 15 residues. This chain's CDR3 is CASSYAGRFTDTQYF. In nucleotides, the CDR3 is TGCGCCAGCAGCTATGCAGGTCGGTTTACAGATACGCAGTATTTT.

In its sample, this clone was seen once. This sequence joins TRBV30 and TRBJ1-1; D perhaps matches TRBD1 (6 bases). Germline V CDR1 and CDR2: GTSNPN, SVGIG (reference sequence). Between the trimmed V and J ends, which lost 3 bases and 0 bases, there was a span of 23 bases. The CDR3 contains 18 residues. The CDR3, as DNA: TGTGCCTGGAGGGTTAACAGGGTGGGAGAAGCCATGAACACTGAAGCTTTCTTT. Its translation is CAWRVNRVGEAMNTEAFF. The whole variable domain, remainder taken from reference TRBV30 and TRBJ1-1, is SQTIHQWPATLVQPVGSPLSLECTVEGTSNPNLYWYRQAAGRGLQLLFYSVGIGQISSEVPQNLSASRPQDRQFILSSKKLLLSDSGFYLCAWRVNRVGEAMNTEAFFGQGTRLTVV.

The chain joins TRBV7-2 to TRBJ2-7, with 7 nucleotides matching TRBD2. This CDR3 region has 14 residues. J lost 0 bases, V lost 6 bases, and 5 bases had no gene match. CDR1 and CDR2 from the germline V gene are SGHTA and FQGNSA. CDR3 protein: CASRGDYRSYEQYF. In DNA form, the CDR3 reads TGTGCCAGCAGGGGGGACTACCGCTCCTACGAGCAGTACTTC.

The chain employs TRBV28 and TRBJ2-3, with TRBD1 as a possible D gene (6 bases). Germline V gene sequence: CDR1 MDHEN, CDR2 SYDVKM. CDR3 length: 15 residues. Trimming left V 7 bases short and J 0 bases short, with 14 bases between. This chain's CDR3 is CASTPGASSTDTQYF. The CDR3 bases are TGTGCCAGCACCCCAGGGGCGTCTAGCACAGATACGCAGTATTTT.

This clone showed up just once. The chain employs TRBV4-2 and TRBJ1-2; D may be TRBD1 (5 bases). This CDR3 has 15 residues. Germline assignment: CDR1 LGHNA and CDR2 YNFKEQ. V was shortened by 0 bases and J by 8 bases, with 16 bases between the two germline ends. Here the CDR3 reads CASSQEPAGGGGYTF. The DNA of the CDR3 is TGTGCCAGCAGCCAAGAACCCGCGGGCGGGGGGGGCTACACCTTC.

This chain links TRBV2 with TRBJ1-2; 12 bases match TRBD1. The V segment lost 7 bases and the J segment 13 bases; nucleotides outside the gene matches: 10. This CDR3 comprises 13 residues. Germline CDR1 is SNHLY and CDR2 is FYNNEI. The CDR3 reads CASNGPGQGATTF. In DNA, the CDR3 is TGTGCCAGCAACGGACCGGGACAGGGGGCTACCACCTTC.

V is TRBV11-2 and J is TRBJ2-7; possible D gene TRBD1, 5 bases. The V gene's germline CDR1 is SGHAT and CDR2 FQNNGV. The CDR3 sequence is 14 residues long. V lost 5 bases to trimming and J lost 4 bases, with 15 bases between them. CDR3 amino acids: CASSPQGSFYEQYF. CDR3 coding DNA: TGTGCCAGCAGCCCCCAGGGAAGCTTTTACGAGCAGTACTTC. Looking up the rest from reference TRBV11-2 and TRBJ2-7 gives the full variable domain: EAGVAQSPRYKIIEKRQSVAFWCNPISGHATLYWYQQILGQGPKLLIQFQNNGVVDDSQLPKDRFSAERLKGVDSTLKIQPAKLEDSAVYLCASSPQGSFYEQYFGPGTRLTVT.